This T cell receptor (beta chain) came from a study of T cells in localized non-small cell lung cancer. The data were produced by immunoSEQ multiplex PCR, yet TCRdb's version contains in-frame clones alone and is incomplete. The sample lists 55,000 to 65,000 clones; about 87% were seen once. Study-wide findings and caveats: Appearing in adjacent lung were a median about 59 of the top 100 tumor clones.

In the case of this clone: What it recognizes is unknown.

The J segment lost 1 base and the V segment lost 0 bases, leaving 7 bases of the junction unmatched. The CDR3 contains 18 residues. CDR1 ENHRY and CDR2 SYGVKD come from the germline V gene. The rearrangement joins TRBV10-3 to TRBJ2-1, with 9 bases matching TRBD2. The sequenced sample was peripheral blood, obtained before any cancer treatment. The sequence was collected from a man between 40 and 70 years old with stage I squamous cell lung carcinoma. The CDR3 DNA reads as TGTGCCATCAGTGAGTCGCGTTTGGCGGGAGGGTCCTACAATGAGCAGTTCTTC. Translating it yields CAISESRLAGGSYNEQFF.